The sequence of this T cell receptor (beta chain) was determined in a study of blood T cell repertoires in COVID-19. Here immunoSEQ multiplex PCR was the method, and the copy in TCRdb shows in-frame clones only, minus some. The table has some 260,000 clones, more than 65% seen once. Germline V gives CDR1 SGHRS, CDR2 YFSETQ. CDR3 length: 15 amino acids. Of note for this clone: At one end, the junction sequence differs from germline, possibly due to a read error.

The specimen sequenced was peripheral blood. The rearrangement joins TRBV5-1 to TRBJ1-6; D is undetermined. The TCR comes from a woman in her forties with active or convalescent COVID-19. Written as DNA, the CDR3 is TGCGCCAGCAGCTTGGCTCTACAGTATAATTCGCCCCTCCACTTT. Its protein is CASSLALQYNSPLHF.